A selection of T cell receptor beta chains follows, all from one sample in a study of CD8 T cells in Susac syndrome. TCRdb passed the immunoSEQ multiplex PCR reads through MiXCR, listing each CDR3 protein once. The sample yields roughly 150,000 distinct CDR3 sequences, 94% seen once. Source material: CD4+ T cells from PBMCs. Receptor source: a human donor with multiple sclerosis. Both conserved end residues are part of each CDR3. A D gene is named only where the DNA matches it firmly. Clone sizes are given selectively: once, few, many, or a class where the clone is expanded.

j_call | d_call | clone_size | v_call | cdr3_nt | cdr3_aa
TRBJ2-3 | . | . | TRBV3-1 | TGTGCCAGCAGTCACAGAATATTGGGGGGAGATACGCAGTATTTT | CASSHRILGGDTQYF
TRBJ2-1 | TRBD2 | once | TRBV24-1 | TGTGCCACCAGTGATCCCGGGACTAGCGGATACAATGAGCAGTTCTTC | CATSDPGTSGYNEQFF
TRBJ2-1 | . | . | TRBV2 | TGTGCCAGCAGTGAAGCGCTTGGAGGGTTCAATGAGCAGTTCTTC | CASSEALGGFNEQFF
TRBJ1-3 | . | . | TRBV7-2 | TGTGCCAGCAGCTTATGGAACACCATATATTTT | CASSLWNTIYF
TRBJ2-1 | . | . | TRBV29-1 | TGCAGCGCCGGACAGGGAGGGCCCGATGAGCAGTTCTTC | CSAGQGGPDEQFF
TRBJ2-5 | . | . | TRBV7-2 | TGTGCCAGCAGCCCGTCTTGGGGAGAGACCCAGTACTTC | CASSPSWGETQYF
TRBJ2-2 | . | . | TRBV27 | TGTGCCAGCGCTAGCGTATTCGGGGAGCTGTTTTTT | CASASVFGELFF
TRBJ2-2 | . | . | TRBV27 | TGTGCCAGCAGTTTAAACAGGAACACCGGGGAGCTGTTTTTT | CASSLNRNTGELFF
TRBJ1-2 | . | once | TRBV20-1 | TGCAGTGCTGCCGACAGCTCCTATGGCTACACCTTC | CSAADSSYGYTF
TRBJ2-5 | . | . | TRBV20-1 | TGCAGTGCTAGAGATGGGTCGTCTCAGTACTTC | CSARDGSSQYF
TRBJ1-6 | . | . | TRBV4-3 | TGCGCCAGCAGCCAAGACGTGGCGCGGAGCTCCTATAATTCACCCCTCCACTTT | CASSQDVARSSYNSPLHF
TRBJ2-7 | TRBD2 | . | TRBV29-1 | TGCAGCGTTGAAAGCTCTAGCGGAGACTACGAGCAGTACTTC | CSVESSSGDYEQYF
TRBJ2-3 | . | . | TRBV7-6 | TGTGCCAGCAGCCCCAGTGGGGTGAAAACAGATACGCAGTATTTT | CASSPSGVKTDTQYF
TRBJ1-1 | TRBD1 | . | TRBV27 | TGTGCCAGCAGTTCAACAGGGGGCGCGATCACTGAAGCTTTCTTT | CASSSTGGAITEAFF
TRBJ2-2 | . | . | TRBV28 | TGTGCCAGCAGTTCTCCGTCGGTGATCACCGGGGAGCTGTTTTTT | CASSSPSVITGELFF
TRBJ2-1 | TRBD2 | . | TRBV28 | TGTGCCAGCAGTCAAGGACTAGCGCCAGACAATGAGCAGTTCTTC | CASSQGLAPDNEQFF
TRBJ2-6 | . | . | TRBV5-1 | TGCGCCAGCAGACTAGGGGAGACTGGGGCCAACGTCCTGACTTTC | CASRLGETGANVLTF
TRBJ1-1 | . | . | TRBV19 | TGTGCCAGTAGTACCCACAGAGACACTGAAGCTTTCTTT | CASSTHRDTEAFF
TRBJ1-5 | TRBD1 | once | TRBV23-1 | TGCGCCAGCAGTCAATCGACCTTGGACAGGGGTAATCAGCCCCAGCATTTT | CASSQSTLDRGNQPQHF
TRBJ2-7 | . | . | TRBV6-1 | TGTGCCAGTTACCGGGACGTTTCCTACGAGCAGTACTTC | CASYRDVSYEQYF
TRBJ1-2 | . | . | TRBV5-1 | TGCGCCAGCAGCTTGGGACAGGCTTTGGAGGGCTACACCTTC | CASSLGQALEGYTF
TRBJ2-2 | TRBD2 | . | TRBV20-1 | TGCAGTGCTAGACCCCCTAGCGGGCTTAACACCGGGGAGCTGTTTTTT | CSARPPSGLNTGELFF
TRBJ1-5 | TRBD1 | . | TRBV18 | TGTGCCAGCTCATCGACAGGGGATCAGCCCCAGCATTTT | CASSSTGDQPQHF
TRBJ2-3 | . | . | TRBV20-1 | TGCAGTGCTGTCCCGTATCTCACGGAGGGGACAGATACGCAGTATTTT | CSAVPYLTEGTDTQYF
TRBJ1-5 | . | . | TRBV2 | TGTGCCAGCGGTACAGGGAAGAATCAGCCCCAGCATTTT | CASGTGKNQPQHF
TRBJ1-3 | . | . | TRBV18 | TGTGCCAGCTCAGACAACTCTGGAAACACCATATATTTT | CASSDNSGNTIYF
TRBJ1-3 | . | . | TRBV7-6 | TGTGCCAGCAGCTTAGCCCCCCGTGGGGAGAGCGGAAACACCATATATTTT | CASSLAPRGESGNTIYF
TRBJ2-5 | . | once | TRBV5-1 | TGCGCCAGCAGCTCCACAGGGAACCCCGAGGAGACCCAGTACTTC | CASSSTGNPEETQYF
TRBJ1-4 | . | . | TRBV6-1 | TGTGCCAGCAGTGAAGGGGGGACGGCCTTTAAACTGTTTTTT | CASSEGGTAFKLFF
TRBJ2-7 | TRBD2 | . | TRBV9 | TGTGCCAGCAGCACCCGACTAGCGGGTGACGAGCAGTACTTC | CASSTRLAGDEQYF
TRBJ2-3 | . | . | TRBV12-3/TRBV12-4 | TGTGCCAGCAGTTCTAACAGGGGCACAGATACGCAGTATTTT | CASSSNRGTDTQYF
TRBJ1-1 | . | . | TRBV5-1 | TGCGCCAGCAGCTTGAACCGGAATGAAGCTTTCTTT | CASSLNRNEAFF
TRBJ2-7 | . | . | TRBV23-1 | TGCGCCAGACACTACACAACGTCCTACGAGCAGTACTTC | CARHYTTSYEQYF
TRBJ1-3 | . | once | TRBV30 | TGTGCCTGGAGTGTCCTCCTCCCGACCGATCGTGATCCCCATCCGTCTGGAAACACCATATATTTT | CAWSVLLPTDRDPHPSGNTIYF
TRBJ2-4 | . | . | TRBV3-1 | TGTGCCAGCAGCCAAGATCGGGGGCCGGGTCAGTACTTC | CASSQDRGPGQYF
TRBJ1-1 | . | . | TRBV6-2/TRBV6-3 | TGTGCCAGCAGCGCAAGGGACATTTTAGCTTTCTTT | CASSARDILAFF
TRBJ1-2 | . | . | TRBV20-1 | TGCAGTGCGCCTGGAGGGAGGGAGAACTATGGCTACACCTTC | CSAPGGRENYGYTF
TRBJ2-3 | TRBD2 | . | TRBV29-1 | TGCAGCGTTGAAGACCCGTCGGGGAGGGGAGGCACAGATACGCAGTATTTT | CSVEDPSGRGGTDTQYF
TRBJ2-3 | . | . | TRBV9 | TGTGCCAGCAGCCTTAGGACTAGCACAGATACGCAGTATTTT | CASSLRTSTDTQYF
TRBJ1-2 | . | . | TRBV18 | TGTGCCAGCTCACCAGACTTCTCTCCTAACTATGGCTACACCTTC | CASSPDFSPNYGYTF